This T cell receptor (beta chain) is drawn from a study of Graves' ophthalmopathy and Graves' hyperthyroidism. Findings and limits, study-wide: A 13-signature model separated ophthalmopathy from stable hyperthyroidism, about 88% sensitivity, approximately 84% specificity.

In its sample, this clonotype was seen many times. Its antigen is as yet unknown. The sequenced template was RNA, covering the TCR beta CDR3 region. The first round was an RT-PCR with HTBI primers, and the second round was a multiplex PCR. TCRdb passed the multiplex PCR reads through MiXCR, listing each CDR3 protein once. This sample has a few hundred thousand distinct CDR3 sequences; 18% occur once, and the top ten carry roughly 1.5%. Uncontrolled infections, pregnancy, lactation or other autoimmune diseases led to patient exclusion. The V and J ends lost 5 bases and 8 bases, in that order; junction bases with no gene match: 14. Germline V gene sequence: CDR1 SGHTA, CDR2 FQGNSA. The CDR3 runs to 16 residues.

The sequenced sample consisted of peripheral blood. This clonotype originated in a woman aged 18-29 years with Graves' ophthalmopathy. The V gene is TRBV7-2, the J gene TRBJ2-1; TRBD2 agrees at 8 bases. The CDR3 protein is CASSLRAGVGSYEQFF. The CDR3 coding sequence is TGTGCCAGCAGCCTTCGAGCGGGAGTGGGGTCATATGAGCAGTTCTTC. The variable domain in full, with the rest retrieved from reference TRBV7-2 and TRBJ2-1, is GAGVSQSPSNKVTEKGKDVELRCDPISGHTALYWYRQSLGQGLEFLIYFQGNSAPDKSGLPSDRFSAERTGGSVSTLTIQRTQQEDSAVYLCASSLRAGVGSYEQFFGPGTRLTVL.